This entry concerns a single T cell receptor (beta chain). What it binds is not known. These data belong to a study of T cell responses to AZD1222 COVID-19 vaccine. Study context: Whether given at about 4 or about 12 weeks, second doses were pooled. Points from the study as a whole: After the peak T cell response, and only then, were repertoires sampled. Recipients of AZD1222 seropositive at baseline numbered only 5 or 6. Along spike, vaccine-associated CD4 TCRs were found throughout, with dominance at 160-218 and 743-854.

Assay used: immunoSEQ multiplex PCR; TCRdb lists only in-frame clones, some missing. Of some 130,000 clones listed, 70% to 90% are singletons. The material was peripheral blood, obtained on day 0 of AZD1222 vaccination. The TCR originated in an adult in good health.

The CDR3 nucleotides are TGTGCCAGCAGCTTAGGGGGACGGAACTCTGGGGCCAACGTCCTGACTTTC. Its translation: CASSLGGRNSGANVLTF. The chain uses TRBV11-2 and TRBJ2-6, with D perhaps given as TRBD1 or TRBD2 (5 bases each). CDR3 length: 17 amino acids. V shed 1 base and J shed 0 bases, with 10 bases lying between them. Germline loops: CDR1 SGHAT, CDR2 FQNNGV.